This T cell receptor beta chain was documented in a study of blood T cells in healthy people across ages. General study points: With age, beta diversity per million T cells declined roughly linearly, significantly by over 35. Naive CD4+ cell counts and diversity both ran higher in long-lived than in aged donors. The diversity estimates, figures obtained from one million T cells, were considered underestimates.

A few counts support this clonotype. Antigen specificity is unknown. Germline CDR1 and CDR2: DFQATT and SNEGSKA (reference sequence). The CDR3 extends over 13 amino acids. Combining a sample-barcoded 5' primer with a J-beta primer mix, a second PCR ran for roughly 7 to 12 cycles. MiXCR was run by TCRdb on the 5' RACE reads, yielding one entry per CDR3 protein. Among about 280,000 distinct CDR3 sequences listed, roughly 29% were seen once. The chain employs TRBV20-1 and TRBJ2-5, with D hard to call. The J call may be mistaken, given a closer DNA end match to TRBJ2-7. This TCR came from a woman aged 65 to 85 in good health. The sequencing input was blood. The CDR3 sequence is CSAALQNTYEQYF. CDR3 DNA: TGCAGTGCTGCCCTCCAAAATACCTACGAGCAGTACTTC.